In this sample, the clone carrying this T cell receptor beta chain turned up a few times. The data were taken from a study of T-cell reconstitution after alpha-beta-depleted transplantation in children. Germline V gene sequence: CDR1 SQVTM, CDR2 ANQGSEA. Trimming stripped 6 bases from V and 13 bases from J, with 16 bases between. The CDR3 totals 11 residues. Unique molecular identifiers were incorporated when the TCRbeta library was constructed. TCRdb fed the PCR reads into MiXCR, producing one record per CDR3 protein. The sample contains about 300,000 distinct CDR3 sequences, about a tenth of which appear only once.

This chain connects TRBV29-1 to TRBJ2-1; D is ambiguous. The receptor's source is a boy under two years old with acute myeloid leukemia, due to receive a stem cell transplant. Specimen: PBMCs, collected before TCRalphabeta/CD19-depleted stem cell transplant. The CDR3 here is CSVTLTSPQFF. The DNA of the CDR3 is TGCAGCGTAACCTTAACGAGCCCACAGTTCTTC.